The 21 T cell receptor beta chains reported below all come from one sample, sequenced in a study of blood T cell repertoires in COVID-19. This table comes from immunoSEQ multiplex PCR, and its TCRdb copy is limited to in-frame clones, with some not included. The data hold 150,000 to 200,000 clones, with around 90% observed a single time. Sequencing was carried out using peripheral blood. These receptors came from a human donor in a cohort sampled during active COVID-19.

The chain couples TRBV7-2 to TRBJ2-7, with 7 bases matching TRBD2. The germline CDR1 and CDR2 sequences are SGHTA and FQGNSA. Trimming cost V 8 bases and J 4 bases; bases outside gene matches: 14. The CDR3 extends over 15 amino acids. In DNA form, the CDR3 reads TGTGCCAGCCAAGCCAGGGCGGGAGTGGGGTACGAGCAGTACTTC. It yields the protein CASQARAGVGYEQYF.

The V call is TRBV5-1, the J call TRBJ2-7; D gene ambiguous. V lost 0 bases and J 6 bases, leaving 7 bases between the germline ends. This CDR3 contains 12 residues. Germline CDR1 and CDR2: SGHRS and YFSETQ. CDR3 nucleotides: TGCGCCAGCAGCTTGGATAGTGGCGAGCAGTACTTC. Residues: CASSLDSGEQYF.

This clone has a single count. V and J are TRBV19 and TRBJ1-1; D is perhaps TRBD1 (6 bases). Trimming took 6 bases from V and 0 from J, leaving 14 bases between them. There are 15 residues in the CDR3. Germline-derived CDR1 and CDR2 are LNHDA and SQIVND (reference sequence). The CDR3 nucleotides are TGTGCCAGTAGAACCCAGACAGGAATGAACACTGAAGCTTTCTTT. It codes for CASRTQTGMNTEAFF. The full variable domain, rest sourced from reference TRBV19 and TRBJ1-1, is DGGITQSPKYLFRKEGQNVTLSCEQNLNHDAMYWYRQDPGQGLRLIYYSQIVNDFQKGDIAEGYSVSREKKESFPLTVTSAQKNPTAFYLCASRTQTGMNTEAFFGQGTRLTVV.

V usage is TRBV5-4 and J usage is TRBJ2-7, with TRBD2 identical over 8 bases. The V and J ends lost 0 bases and 4 bases, in that order; junction bases with no gene match: 6. CDR1 and CDR2 (germline): SGHNT, YYREEE (reference sequence). The CDR3 extends over 15 amino acids. The chain's CDR3 is CASSLASGLLYEQYF. For the CDR3, the DNA is TGTGCCAGCAGCTTGGCTAGCGGGTTGTTATACGAGCAGTACTTC.

The rearrangement links TRBV6-5 to TRBJ2-3; maybe TRBD1 (5 bases). The V end lost 8 bases, the J end lost 3 bases, and 6 bases lay between the germline ends. The V gene's germline CDR1 is MNHEY and CDR2 SVGAGI. The CDR3 contains 11 residues. The CDR3 protein is CASGATDTQYF. DNA of the CDR3: TGTGCCAGCGGGGCGACAGATACGCAGTATTTT.

J is TRBJ1-2 and V is TRBV7-2; the match to TRBD1 covers 10 bases. The germline gives CDR1 SGHTA, CDR2 FQGNSA. CDR3 length: 16 amino acids. The trim removed 5 bases at V and 0 bases at J, leaving 6 bases unmatched. The CDR3 loop reads CASSLQTGGSNYGYTF. CDR3 DNA sequence: TGTGCCAGCAGCCTCCAGACAGGGGGCTCTAACTATGGCTACACCTTC.

For the CDR3, the DNA is TGTGCCAGCAGCTTGCGACTAGCGGGGTCCTACAATGAGCAGTTCTTC. Residues: CASSLRLAGSYNEQFF. This chain connects TRBV7-6 to TRBJ2-1; 11 positions match TRBD2. CDR1 SGHVS and CDR2 FNYEAQ come from the germline V gene. The J segment lost 1 base and the V segment lost 3 bases, leaving 2 bases of the junction unmatched. The CDR3 sequence is 16 residues long.

J is TRBJ2-5 and V is TRBV5-3; D perhaps matches TRBD1 (6 bases). TRBV5-3 is identified as an open reading frame with a role that is uncertain. The CDR3 totals 14 residues. The V end lost 3 bases, the J end lost 2 bases, and 11 bases lay between the germline ends. The CDR3 DNA reads as TGTGCCAGAAGCTGTGGACAGTTACAAGAGACCCAGTACTTC. Translation gives CARSCGQLQETQYF.

This chain links TRBV5-6 with TRBJ2-7; D is perhaps TRBD2 (6 bases). This CDR3 comprises 18 residues. Germline CDR1 and CDR2: SGHDT and YYEEEE. Trimming pared 3 bases from V and 9 bases from J, leaving 31 bases between. The CDR3 DNA reads TGTGCCAGCAGCTCCACGGGGATGGCGGGAAGTGTACGATTTAGGCAGTACTTC. Translating it yields CASSSTGMAGSVRFRQYF.

A word on this clone: Its ends do not fully match the called genes, so a read error is possible. The V gene is TRBV7-7, the J gene TRBJ2-5; a weak D match, TRBD2 (6 bases). Germline-derived CDR1 and CDR2 are SSHAT and FNYEAQ (reference sequence). The CDR3 consists of 14 residues. The CDR3 DNA follows: TGTGCTAGCAGCTTAGCGGACTGGGGAGCGACCCAGTACTTC. Translation gives CASSLADWGATQYF.

Only a few counts were recorded for this clone. The rearrangement links TRBV7-9 to TRBJ2-7, with TRBD1 matching over 10 bases. From germline, CDR1 is SEHNR and CDR2 FQNEAQ (reference sequence). The CDR3 contains 16 residues. V shed 4 bases, J shed 3 bases, and the junction held 9 bases outside the gene matches. CDR3 nucleotide sequence: TGTGCCAGCAGCTCACCCCGGACAGGGGGTATCTACGAGCAGTACTTC. It encodes CASSSPRTGGIYEQYF.

The chain has TRBV5-4 and TRBJ2-1; 9 nucleotides agree with TRBD2. The CDR3 runs 15 residues. Germline CDR1 is SGHNT and CDR2 is YYREEE (reference sequence). V shed 3 bases, J shed 5 bases, and the junction held 6 bases outside the gene matches. The CDR3 reads CASSSALAGNNEQFF. The CDR3 DNA sequence: TGTGCCAGCAGCTCAGCCCTAGCGGGAAACAATGAGCAGTTCTTC.

This clone was found a few times. The CDR3 DNA is TGTGCCAGCAGCCCCGGGACAGCCCCCTATGGCTACACCTTC. Translation gives CASSPGTAPYGYTF. The chain combines TRBV7-2 with TRBJ1-2; TRBD1 aligns across 7 bases. Per the germline V gene, CDR1 is SGHTA and CDR2 is FQGNSA. The CDR3 is 14 amino acids. Germline trimming cut 5 bases from V and 4 bases from J; bases unmatched to any gene: 7. The complete variable domain, with remaining parts taken from reference TRBV7-2 and TRBJ1-2, reads GAGVSQSPSNKVTEKGKDVELRCDPISGHTALYWYRQSLGQGLEFLIYFQGNSAPDKSGLPSDRFSAERTGGSVSTLTIQRTQQEDSAVYLCASSPGTAPYGYTFGSGTRLTVV.

The gene calls are TRBV19 and TRBJ1-2, with D possibly being TRBD1 (5 bases). Germline V gives CDR1 LNHDA, CDR2 SQIVND (reference sequence). Trimming left V 6 bases short and J 4 bases short, with 15 bases between. This CDR3 has 14 amino acids. CDR3 coding DNA: TGTGCCAGTAGCGGAACGGGACTCGGCTATGGCTACACCTTC. This codes for CASSGTGLGYGYTF.

This chain connects TRBV7-2 to TRBJ2-7, with D possibly being TRBD1 (6 bases). The CDR3 consists of 14 residues. Trimming took off 1 base at V and 0 bases at J, with 7 bases between the two ends. Per germline, CDR1 SGHTA and CDR2 FQGNSA. CDR3 protein: CASSLGTVSYEQYF. DNA for the CDR3: TGTGCCAGCAGCTTAGGGACAGTCTCCTACGAGCAGTACTTC.

The rearrangement links TRBV28 to TRBJ2-3, with a weak D call TRBD1 (6 bases). Germline lookup yields CDR1 MDHEN and CDR2 SYDVKM. V gave up 4 bases and J gave up 0 bases, with 11 bases separating them. CDR3 size: 15 residues. This chain's CDR3 is CASSWGTTSTDTQYF. The CDR3 coding sequence is TGTGCCAGCAGTTGGGGGACAACTAGCACAGATACGCAGTATTTT. The whole variable domain, filled in from reference TRBV28 and TRBJ2-3, reads DVKVTQSSRYLVKRTGEKVFLECVQDMDHENMFWYRQDPGLGLRLIYFSYDVKMKEKGDIPEGYSVSREKKERFSLILESASTNQTSMYLCASSWGTTSTDTQYFGPGTRLTVL.

The rearrangement links TRBV7-2 to TRBJ2-2; 14 bases match TRBD2. The V and J ends lost 5 bases and 4 bases, in that order; junction bases with no gene match: 6. CDR1 and CDR2 (germline): SGHTA, FQGNSA. The CDR3 length is 17 residues. The CDR3 bases are TGTGCCAGCAGCCCTGGACTAGCGGGGGGCGGCACCGGGGAGCTGTTTTTT. Translation: CASSPGLAGGGTGELFF.

J is TRBJ2-6 and V is TRBV19; a weak D match, TRBD1 (5 bases). From germline, CDR1 is LNHDA and CDR2 SQIVND (reference sequence). Trimming stripped 3 bases from V and 0 bases from J, with 9 bases between. The CDR3 sequence is 16 residues long. CDR3 amino acids: CASSIQGSSGANVLTF. The CDR3 region has the DNA TGTGCCAGTAGTATCCAGGGAAGCTCTGGGGCCAACGTCCTGACTTTC.

The rearrangement joins TRBV19 to TRBJ2-1; 8 bases are a match to TRBD2. The ends lost 6 bases at V and 9 bases at J; junction bases unmatched: 10. Germline-derived CDR1 and CDR2 are LNHDA and SQIVND (reference sequence). The CDR3 loop spans 14 amino acids. Here the CDR3 reads CASRSSGGPGEQFF. The CDR3 coding sequence is TGTGCCAGTAGATCTTCGGGAGGGCCGGGTGAGCAGTTCTTC.

On this clone: Compared with germline, one end of the junction differs, possibly owing to a read error. The V and J genes are TRBV12-3 or TRBV12-4 and TRBJ2-1; a possible D gene is TRBD1 (7 bases). This CDR3 spans 11 amino acids. Written as DNA, the CDR3 is TGTGCCAGCATTACTGACAGGGAGGTTATCTTC. This gives the protein CASITDREVIF.

This clone showed up just once. Here the CDR3 DNA reads TGTGCCAGCAGCTTAGATCGGTGGCAGGGGGATGAGCAGTTCTTC. This gives the protein CASSLDRWQGDEQFF. This chain uses TRBV11-2 with TRBJ2-1; TRBD1 aligns across 7 bases. Germline V gene sequence: CDR1 SGHAT, CDR2 FQNNGV. V shed 0 bases and J 8 bases; nucleotides not matched to a gene: 7. The CDR3 extends over 15 amino acids.